This paragraph covers one TCR delta chain sequence. The junction does not match germline at one end; this may be a read error. The sample contains more than one DNA sequence encoding this CDR3. This entry comes from a study of gamma delta lymphoproliferative disorders and STAT genes. PBMCs from patients and controls supplied the genomic DNA for sequencing. TCRdb re-called the multiplex PCR reads using CATT. There are about 1,400 delta-chain clones in the sample; about 2.9% occur only once, and over 60% lies in the top ten. Sequencing input: blood. The receptor's source is a human donor with gamma-delta T-cell large granular lymphocyte leukemia.

The CDR3 DNA sequence: TGTGCAGCAACTTCCTCATACTGGGGGATCTACACCGATAAACTTATCTTT. Its protein is CAATSSYWGIYTDKLIF. The chain combines TRAV29/DV5 with TRDJ1; 10 bases line up with TRDD3. This CDR3 has 17 residues. CDR1 is NSMFDY, CDR2 ISSIKDK, per germline.